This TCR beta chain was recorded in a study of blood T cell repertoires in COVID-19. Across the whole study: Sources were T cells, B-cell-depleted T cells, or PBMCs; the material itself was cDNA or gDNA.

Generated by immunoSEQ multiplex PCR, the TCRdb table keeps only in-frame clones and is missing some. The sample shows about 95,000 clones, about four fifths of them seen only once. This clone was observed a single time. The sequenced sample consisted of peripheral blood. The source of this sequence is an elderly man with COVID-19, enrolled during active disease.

This CDR3 is CASSPIKRLATSTDTQYF. DNA for the CDR3: TGTGCCAGCAGCCCTATTAAAAGGCTAGCGACTAGCACAGATACGCAGTATTTT. V gene TRBV11-2 combines with J gene TRBJ2-3; the D gene is possibly TRBD2 (6 bases). The germline V and J ends were trimmed by 5 bases and 0 bases, with 21 bases remaining between them. Germline V CDR1 and CDR2: SGHAT, FQNNGV. This CDR3 is 18 amino acids long. Full variable domain (outside the CDR3, taken from reference TRBV11-2 and TRBJ2-3): EAGVAQSPRYKIIEKRQSVAFWCNPISGHATLYWYQQILGQGPKLLIQFQNNGVVDDSQLPKDRFSAERLKGVDSTLKIQPAKLEDSAVYLCASSPIKRLATSTDTQYFGPGTRLTVL.